This T cell receptor (beta chain) is drawn from a study of cytomegalovirus exposure and HLA in healthy donors. Across the study: When 398 donors were genotyped, roughly 82% of them were found to fall in the Caucasian-associated ancestry cluster.

On this clone: Its cognate antigen is unknown.

Germline CDR1 is MGHRA and CDR2 is YSYEKL. The CDR3 sequence is 15 residues long. Trimming removed 0 bases from V and 7 bases from J; junction bases left unmatched: 5. Overall study results and limits: In a later analysis, across HLA loci, associated TCR counts were highest for DRB1, lowest for HLA-C. Some public TCRs appeared in many individuals, while most sequences were rare. It was shown in a later analysis that HLA-associated TCR beta chains were more clonally expanded than other, equally common chains.

Both 60 Vbeta primers and 13 Jbeta primers went into the PCR. The data were produced by immunoSEQ multiplex PCR, yet TCRdb's version contains in-frame clones alone and is incomplete. The sample holds 180,000 or so clones, 65% to 80% seen once. The clonotype was recovered from a woman aged 30 to 39 in good health and CMV-seropositive. The sequencing input was PBMCs. The genes are TRBV4-1 and TRBJ1-4; 7 bases align to TRBD1. The CDR3 DNA sequence: TGCGCCAGCAGCCAAGATAACAGGGGCGGTGAAAAACTGTTTTTT. It is translated as CASSQDNRGGEKLFF.